This T cell receptor beta chain was observed in a study of blood T cells in healthy people across ages. The germline CDR1 and CDR2 sequences are SGHDN and FVKESK. The CDR3 has 13 amino acids. The V gene lost 1 base and the J gene lost 11 bases, with 13 bases spanning the gap. Points from the study as a whole: It was found that TCR beta diversity correlated strongly with the percentage of naive T cells. Higher diversity, along with more naive CD4+ cells, distinguished long-lived donors from aged donors.

Using a J-beta primer mix together with a sample-barcoded 5' primer, a second PCR was run for roughly 6 to 12 cycles. TCRdb re-called the 5' RACE reads through MiXCR, storing one row per CDR3 protein. The sample contains some 1.4 million distinct CDR3 sequences, roughly 40% of which appear only once. A note on this clonotype: Its antigen is as yet unknown.

Input material: blood. The rearrangement links TRBV14 to TRBJ2-3, with D uncertain. This receptor was obtained from a woman between 18 and 30 years old in good health. CDR3 DNA sequence: TGTGCCAGCAGCCAAGGGGCGGTACAGAGGCAGTATTTT. It translates to CASSQGAVQRQYF.